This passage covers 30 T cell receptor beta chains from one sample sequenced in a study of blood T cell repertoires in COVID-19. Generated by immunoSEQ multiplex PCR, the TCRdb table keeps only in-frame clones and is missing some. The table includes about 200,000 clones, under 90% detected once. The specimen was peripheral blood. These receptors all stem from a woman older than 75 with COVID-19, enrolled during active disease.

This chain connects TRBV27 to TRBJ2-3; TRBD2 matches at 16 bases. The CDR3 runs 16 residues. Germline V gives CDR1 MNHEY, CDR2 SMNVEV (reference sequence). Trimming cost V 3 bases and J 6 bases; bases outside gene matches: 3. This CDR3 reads CASSFGTSGGADTQYF. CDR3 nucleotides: TGTGCCAGCAGTTTCGGGACTAGCGGGGGGGCGGATACGCAGTATTTT.

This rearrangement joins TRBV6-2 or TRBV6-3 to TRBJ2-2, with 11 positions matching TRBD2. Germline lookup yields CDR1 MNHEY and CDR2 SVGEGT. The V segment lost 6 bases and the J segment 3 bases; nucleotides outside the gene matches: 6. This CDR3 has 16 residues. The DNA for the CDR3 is TGTGCCAGCAGCCCTAGCGGGAGGAGGGACACCGGGGAGCTGTTTTTT. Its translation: CASSPSGRRDTGELFF.

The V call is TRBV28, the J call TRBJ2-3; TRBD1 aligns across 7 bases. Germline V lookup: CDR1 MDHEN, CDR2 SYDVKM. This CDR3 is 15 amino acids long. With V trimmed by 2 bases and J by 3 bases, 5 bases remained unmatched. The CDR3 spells CASSLRGRGTDTQYF. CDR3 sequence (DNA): TGTGCCAGCAGTTTAAGGGGGCGCGGGACAGATACGCAGTATTTT.

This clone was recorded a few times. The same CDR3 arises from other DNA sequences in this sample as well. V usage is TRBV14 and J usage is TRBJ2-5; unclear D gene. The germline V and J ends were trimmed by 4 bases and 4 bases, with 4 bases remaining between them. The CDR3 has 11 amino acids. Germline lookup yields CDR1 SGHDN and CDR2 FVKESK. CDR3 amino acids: CASSPGETQYF. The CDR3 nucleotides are TGTGCCAGCAGCCCGGGAGAGACCCAGTACTTC. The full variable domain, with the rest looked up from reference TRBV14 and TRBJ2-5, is EAGVTQFPSHSVIEKGQTVTLRCDPISGHDNLYWYRRVMGKEIKFLLHFVKESKQDESGMPNNRFLAERTGGTYSTLKVQPAELEDSGVYFCASSPGETQYFGPGTRLLVL.

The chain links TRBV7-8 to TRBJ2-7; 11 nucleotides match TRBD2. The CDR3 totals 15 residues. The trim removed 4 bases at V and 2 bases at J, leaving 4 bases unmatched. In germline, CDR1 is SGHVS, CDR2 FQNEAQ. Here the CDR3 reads CASSSGTSGTYEQYF. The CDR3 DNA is TGTGCCAGCAGCTCCGGGACTAGCGGCACCTACGAGCAGTACTTC.

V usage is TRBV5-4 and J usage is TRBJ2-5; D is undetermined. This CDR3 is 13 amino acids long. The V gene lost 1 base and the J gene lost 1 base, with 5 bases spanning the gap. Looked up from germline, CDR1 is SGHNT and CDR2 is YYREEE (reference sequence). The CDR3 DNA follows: TGTGCCAGCAGCTTGCCTTCCCAAGAGACCCAGTACTTC. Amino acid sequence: CASSLPSQETQYF.

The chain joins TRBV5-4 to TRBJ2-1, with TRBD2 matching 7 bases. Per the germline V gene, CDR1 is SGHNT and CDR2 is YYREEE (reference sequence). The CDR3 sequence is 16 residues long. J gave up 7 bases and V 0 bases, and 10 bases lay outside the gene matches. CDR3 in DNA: TGTGCCAGCAGCTTGGCCTCTCGCGGGAGTTTAAATGAGCAGTTCTTC. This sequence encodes CASSLASRGSLNEQFF.

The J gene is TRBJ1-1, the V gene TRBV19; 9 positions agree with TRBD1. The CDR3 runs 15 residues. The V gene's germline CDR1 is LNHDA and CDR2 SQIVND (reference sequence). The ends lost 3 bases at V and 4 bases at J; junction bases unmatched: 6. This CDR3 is CASSIGDRVSTEAFF. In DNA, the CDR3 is TGTGCCAGTAGTATCGGGGACAGGGTGAGCACTGAAGCTTTCTTT.

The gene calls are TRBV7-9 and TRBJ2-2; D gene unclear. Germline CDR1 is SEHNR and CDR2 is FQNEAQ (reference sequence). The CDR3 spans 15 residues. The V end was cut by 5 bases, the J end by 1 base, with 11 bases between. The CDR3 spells CASSPRPVNTGELFF. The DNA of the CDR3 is TGTGCCAGCAGCCCCCGTCCAGTGAACACCGGGGAGCTGTTTTTT.

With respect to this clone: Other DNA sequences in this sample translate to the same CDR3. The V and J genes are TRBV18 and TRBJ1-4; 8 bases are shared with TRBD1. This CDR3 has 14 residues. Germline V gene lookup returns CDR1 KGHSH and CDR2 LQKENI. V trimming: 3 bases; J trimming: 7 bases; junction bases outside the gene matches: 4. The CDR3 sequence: CASSPTGVGEKLFF. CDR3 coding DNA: TGTGCCAGCTCACCGACAGGGGTTGGTGAAAAACTGTTTTTT. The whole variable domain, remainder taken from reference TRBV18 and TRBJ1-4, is NAGVMQNPRHLVRRRGQEARLRCSPMKGHSHVYWYRQLPEEGLKFMVYLQKENIIDESGMPKERFSAEFPKEGPSILRIQQVVRGDSAAYFCASSPTGVGEKLFFGSGTQLSVL.

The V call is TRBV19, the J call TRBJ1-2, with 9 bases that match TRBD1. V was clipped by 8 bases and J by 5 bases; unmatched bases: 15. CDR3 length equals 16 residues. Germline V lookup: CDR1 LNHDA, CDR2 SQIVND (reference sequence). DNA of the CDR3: TGTGCCAGTTCCACGACCGGGACAGGGTTTGTGTATGGCTACACCTTC. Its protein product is CASSTTGTGFVYGYTF.

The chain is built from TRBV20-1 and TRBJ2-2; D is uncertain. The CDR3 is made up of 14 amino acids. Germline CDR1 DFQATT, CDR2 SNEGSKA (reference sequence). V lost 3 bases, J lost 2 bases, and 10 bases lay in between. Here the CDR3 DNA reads TGCAGTGCTAGTCGTCAGAAAAACACCGGGGAGCTGTTTTTT. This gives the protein CSASRQKNTGELFF.

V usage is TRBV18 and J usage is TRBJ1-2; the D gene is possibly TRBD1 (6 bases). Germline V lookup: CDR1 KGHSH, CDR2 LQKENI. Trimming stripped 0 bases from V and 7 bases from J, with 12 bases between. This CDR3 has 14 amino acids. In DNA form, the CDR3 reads TGTGCCAGCTCACCACCGAACAGGGCCGGTGGCTACACCTTC. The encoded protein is CASSPPNRAGGYTF.

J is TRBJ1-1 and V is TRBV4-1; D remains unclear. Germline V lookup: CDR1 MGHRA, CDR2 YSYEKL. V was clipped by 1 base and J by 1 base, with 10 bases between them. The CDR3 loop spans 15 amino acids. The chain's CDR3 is CASSQGLGRNTEAFF. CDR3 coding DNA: TGCGCCAGCAGCCAAGGGTTGGGGAGGAACACTGAAGCTTTCTTT.

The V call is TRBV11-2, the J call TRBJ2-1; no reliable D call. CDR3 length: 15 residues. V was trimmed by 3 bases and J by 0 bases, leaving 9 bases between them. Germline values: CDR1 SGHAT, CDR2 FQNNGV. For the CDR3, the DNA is TGTGCCAGCAGCTTTTCACGGAGCTCCTACAATGAGCAGTTCTTC. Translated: CASSFSRSSYNEQFF.

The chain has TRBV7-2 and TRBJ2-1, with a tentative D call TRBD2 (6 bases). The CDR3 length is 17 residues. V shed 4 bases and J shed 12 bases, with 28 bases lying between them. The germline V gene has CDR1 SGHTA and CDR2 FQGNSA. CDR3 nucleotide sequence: TGTGCCAGCAGCTGGAGGGTCGGGCGGGACCCCAATGATGGGCAGTTCTTC. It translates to CASSWRVGRDPNDGQFF.

The CDR3 spells CASSFGQRNDAQYF. The CDR3 DNA reads TGCGCCAGCAGCTTCGGACAGCGTAACGACGCGCAGTATTTT. V is TRBV5-1 and J is TRBJ2-3, with D perhaps TRBD1 (6 bases). V lost 2 bases to trimming and J lost 10 bases, with 17 bases between them. There are 14 residues in the CDR3. Germline V lookup: CDR1 SGHRS, CDR2 YFSETQ.

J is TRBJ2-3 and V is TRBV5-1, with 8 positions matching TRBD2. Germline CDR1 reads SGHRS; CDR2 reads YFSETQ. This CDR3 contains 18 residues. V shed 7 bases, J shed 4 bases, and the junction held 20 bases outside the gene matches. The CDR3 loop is CASAKTPGGQGRSDTQYF. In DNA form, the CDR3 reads TGCGCCAGCGCCAAAACGCCGGGGGGGCAGGGGAGATCAGATACGCAGTATTTT.

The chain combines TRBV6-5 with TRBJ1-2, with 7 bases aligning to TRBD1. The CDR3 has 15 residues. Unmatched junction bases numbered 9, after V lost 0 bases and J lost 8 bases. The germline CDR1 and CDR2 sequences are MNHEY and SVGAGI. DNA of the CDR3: TGTGCCAGCAGTTACTCGTTTAGACAGGGTGGAGGCTACACCTTC. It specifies CASSYSFRQGGGYTF.

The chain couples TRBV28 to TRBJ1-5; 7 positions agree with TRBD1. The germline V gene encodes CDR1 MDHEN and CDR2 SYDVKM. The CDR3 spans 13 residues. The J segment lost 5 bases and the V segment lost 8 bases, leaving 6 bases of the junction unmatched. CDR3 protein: CASRQGSHQPQHF. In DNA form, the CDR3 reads TGTGCCAGCCGACAGGGTTCTCATCAGCCCCAGCATTTT.

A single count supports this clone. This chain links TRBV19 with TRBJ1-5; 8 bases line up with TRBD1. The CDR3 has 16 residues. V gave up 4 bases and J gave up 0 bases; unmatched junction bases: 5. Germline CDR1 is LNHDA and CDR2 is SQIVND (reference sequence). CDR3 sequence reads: CASSNRGEYSNQPQHF. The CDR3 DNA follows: TGTGCCAGTAGTAACAGGGGGGAATATAGCAATCAGCCCCAGCATTTT.

CDR3 sequence reads: CASADRAGGNTIYF. The CDR3 nucleotides read TGTGCCAGTGCGGACAGGGCTGGAGGAAACACCATATATTTT. This chain connects TRBV11-1 to TRBJ1-3, with TRBD1 matching 8 bases. CDR3 size: 14 residues. Trimming cost V 9 bases and J 4 bases; bases outside gene matches: 8. Germline V gives CDR1 SGHAT, CDR2 FQDESV (reference sequence).

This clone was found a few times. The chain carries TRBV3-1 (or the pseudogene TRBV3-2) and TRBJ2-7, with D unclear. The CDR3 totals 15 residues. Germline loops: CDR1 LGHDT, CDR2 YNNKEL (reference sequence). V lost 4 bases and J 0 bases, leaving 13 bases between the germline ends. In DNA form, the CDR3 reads TGTGCCAGCAGCCGATCCGACTTATACTCCTACGAGCAGTACTTC. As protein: CASSRSDLYSYEQYF.

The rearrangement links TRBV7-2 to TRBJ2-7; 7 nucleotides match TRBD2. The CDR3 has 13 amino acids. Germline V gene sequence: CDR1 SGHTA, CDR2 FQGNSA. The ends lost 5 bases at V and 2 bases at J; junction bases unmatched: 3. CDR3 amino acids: CASSHGRPYEQYF. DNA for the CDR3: TGTGCCAGCAGCCACGGGAGGCCCTACGAGCAGTACTTC.

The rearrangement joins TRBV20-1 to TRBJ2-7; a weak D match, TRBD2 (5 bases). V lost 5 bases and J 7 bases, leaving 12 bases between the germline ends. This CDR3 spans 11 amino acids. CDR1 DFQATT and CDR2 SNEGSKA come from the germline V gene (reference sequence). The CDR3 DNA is TGCAGTGCTCCCGACTACGTGGAGCAGTACTTC. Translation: CSAPDYVEQYF.

This CDR3 reads CASSLMTSEQFF. In DNA form, the CDR3 reads TGTGCCAGCAGCTTAATGACTAGCGAGCAGTTCTTC. This chain connects TRBV7-3 to TRBJ2-1; TRBD2 agrees at 7 bases. V gave up 1 base and J gave up 10 bases; unmatched junction bases: 1. The CDR3 is 12 residues long. CDR1 and CDR2 (germline): SGHTA, FQGTGA.

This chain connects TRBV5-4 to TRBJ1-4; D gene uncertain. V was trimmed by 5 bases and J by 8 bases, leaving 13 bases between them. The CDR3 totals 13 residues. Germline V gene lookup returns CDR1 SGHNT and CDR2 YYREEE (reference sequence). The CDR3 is CASSYDRGEKLFF. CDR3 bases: TGTGCCAGCAGTTACGACCGGGGAGAAAAACTGTTTTTT.

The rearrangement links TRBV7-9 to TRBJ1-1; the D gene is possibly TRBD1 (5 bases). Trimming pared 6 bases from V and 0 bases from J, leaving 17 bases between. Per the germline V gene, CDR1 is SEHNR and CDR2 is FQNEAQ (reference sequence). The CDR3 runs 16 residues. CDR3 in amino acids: CASRSGGSRMNTEAFF. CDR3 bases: TGTGCCAGCAGATCCGGGGGGTCTAGAATGAACACTGAAGCTTTCTTT.

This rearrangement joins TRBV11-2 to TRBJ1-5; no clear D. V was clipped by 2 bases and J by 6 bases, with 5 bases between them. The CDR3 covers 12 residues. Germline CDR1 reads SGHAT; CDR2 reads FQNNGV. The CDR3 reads CASSLNGQPQHF. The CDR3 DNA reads TGTGCCAGCAGCTTAAACGGTCAGCCCCAGCATTTT.

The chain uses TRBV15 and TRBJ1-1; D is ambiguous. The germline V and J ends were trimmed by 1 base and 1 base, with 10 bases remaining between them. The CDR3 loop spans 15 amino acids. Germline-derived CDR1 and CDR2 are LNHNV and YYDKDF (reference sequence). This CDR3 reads CATSRGNIPNTEAFF. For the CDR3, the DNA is TGTGCCACCAGCAGAGGTAACATCCCGAACACTGAAGCTTTCTTT.